This TCR beta chain was sequenced in a study of OX40 agonist ivuxolimab in advanced cancers. The germline V gene encodes CDR1 SQVTM and CDR2 ANQGSEA. V shed 7 bases and J shed 10 bases, with 20 bases lying between them. This CDR3 is built from 13 residues. With respect to this clone: Its target is not known.

General study findings and limits: Expanded clones belonging to CD8+ T cells outnumbered, on average, those of CD4+. In the 0.1-3.0 mg/kg groups, partial responders showed among the lowest expansion. Nonresponders included some who also had low normalized T-cell clonal expansion.

Samples of blood were obtained at baseline, on cycle 4 day 1, and on cycle 7 day 1. The method was immunoSEQ multiplex PCR; TCRdb's version includes in-frame clones alone and lacks a portion of them. The sample includes about 100,000 clones, 90% seen only once; the top ten take 0.15% to 0.2%. The chain carries TRBV29-1 and TRBJ2-4; either TRBD1 or TRBD2 may supply D (5 bases each). Sequenced material: CD4+ or CD8+ T cells sorted from blood, taken in a trial of the OX40 agonist ivuxolimab. The source of this sequence is an adult with an advanced solid tumor such as melanoma, head and neck, liver or kidney cancer. Here the CDR3 DNA reads TGCAGCGCTGGGCCGGGGACGGGGCGGATTCAGTACTTC. Protein product: CSAGPGTGRIQYF.